The entry below describes one T cell receptor beta chain. The sample belongs to a study of CD8 T cells in Susac syndrome. CDR1 is SGHTA, CDR2 FQGTGA, per germline. J lost 6 bases, V lost 3 bases, and 3 bases had no gene match. The CDR3 consists of 16 residues. The RNA, about 0.45 to 1 ug, was put through reverse transcription using random hexamers. One entry per CDR3 protein, called by TCRdb with MiXCR from the immunoSEQ multiplex PCR reads. The sample comprises more than 80,000 distinct CDR3 sequences, approximately 93% of which are singletons, and 0.41% rests with the top ten. The V gene is TRBV7-3, the J gene TRBJ2-1; TRBD2 aligns across 15 bases. Sequencing was carried out using CD8+ T cells from PBMCs. This sequence originates from a human donor with Susac syndrome. The CDR3 spells CASSFGLAGGANEQFF. Written as DNA, the CDR3 is TGTGCCAGCAGCTTCGGACTAGCGGGGGGGGCCAATGAGCAGTTCTTC.